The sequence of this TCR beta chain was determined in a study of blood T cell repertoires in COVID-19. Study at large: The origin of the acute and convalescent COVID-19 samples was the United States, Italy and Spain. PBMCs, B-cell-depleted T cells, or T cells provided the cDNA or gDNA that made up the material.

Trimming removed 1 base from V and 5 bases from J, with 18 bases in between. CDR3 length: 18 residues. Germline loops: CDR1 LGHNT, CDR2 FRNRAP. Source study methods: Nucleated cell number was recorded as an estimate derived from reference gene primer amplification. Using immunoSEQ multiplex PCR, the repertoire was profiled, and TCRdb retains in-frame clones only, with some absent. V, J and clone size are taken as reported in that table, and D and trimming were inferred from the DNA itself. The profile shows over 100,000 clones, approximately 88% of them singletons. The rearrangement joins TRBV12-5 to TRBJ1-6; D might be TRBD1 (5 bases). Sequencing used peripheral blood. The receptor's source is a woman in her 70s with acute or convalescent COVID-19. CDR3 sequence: CASGLARDFLNHNSPLHF. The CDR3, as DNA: TGTGCTAGTGGTTTGGCCCGGGACTTCTTGAATCATAATTCACCCCTCCACTTT. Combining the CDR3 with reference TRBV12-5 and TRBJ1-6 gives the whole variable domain DARVTQTPRHKVTEMGQEVTMRCQPILGHNTVFWYRQTMMQGLELLAYFRNRAPLDDSGMPKDRFSAEMPDATLATLKIQPSEPRDSAVYFCASGLARDFLNHNSPLHFGNGTRLTVT.